This entry lists 18 T cell receptor beta chains sequenced from one sample in a study of T cells after yellow fever vaccination. Using its own MiXCR run on the 5' RACE reads, TCRdb lists one record per CDR3 protein. The top ten clones hold 17% of a sample with 620,000 or so distinct CDR3 sequences, about 15% of them seen once. The sequenced sample was PBMCs, obtained about 5 days after the first yellow fever vaccination. All receptors come from a man younger than 35 who received the YFV17D yellow fever vaccine.

Only a few counts were recorded for this clonotype. Here the CDR3 reads CAGTSQGMNTEAFF. Here the CDR3 DNA reads TGTGCCGGCACTTCACAGGGTATGAACACTGAAGCTTTCTTT. The V call is TRBV18, the J call TRBJ1-1; D is perhaps TRBD1 (6 bases). The V gene's germline CDR1 is KGHSH and CDR2 LQKENI. The ends were cut back, 11 bases at V and 0 bases at J, with 16 bases in the middle. The CDR3 extends over 14 amino acids.

The genes are TRBV6-2 or TRBV6-3 and TRBJ1-5, with 7 nucleotides matching TRBD1. This CDR3 contains 15 residues. Germline V gene lookup returns CDR1 MNHEY and CDR2 SVGEGT. J lost 7 bases, V lost 2 bases, and 8 bases had no gene match. This CDR3 is CASSYGAGGKQPQHF. CDR3 DNA sequence: TGTGCCAGCAGTTACGGGGCAGGGGGTAAACAGCCCCAGCATTTT.

V gene TRBV2 combines with J gene TRBJ1-5; D call uncertain. Between the trimmed V and J ends, which lost 4 bases and 7 bases, there was a span of 8 bases. The CDR3 extends over 12 amino acids. CDR1 and CDR2 from the germline V gene are SNHLY and FYNNEI. Written as DNA, the CDR3 is TGTGCCAGCAGTGGCCCGTTACAGCCCCAGCATTTT. Encoded protein: CASSGPLQPQHF. Based on the CDR3 plus reference TRBV2 and TRBJ1-5, the full variable domain is EPEVTQTPSHQVTQMGQEVILRCVPISNHLYFYWYRQILGQKVEFLVSFYNNEISEKSEIFDDQFSVERPDGSNFTLKIRSTKLEDSAMYFCASSGPLQPQHFGDGTRLSIL.

The rearrangement joins TRBV3-1 to TRBJ2-1, with 7 bases identical to TRBD2. Germline V lookup: CDR1 LGHDT, CDR2 YNNKEL (reference sequence). This CDR3 region has 13 residues. V shed 4 bases, J shed 8 bases, and the junction held 5 bases outside the gene matches. CDR3 region: CASSRRGEDEQFF. The CDR3 region has the DNA TGTGCCAGCAGCCGCCGGGGGGAGGATGAGCAGTTCTTC.

V usage is TRBV7-3 and J usage is TRBJ2-1; TRBD2 is a possible D gene (5 bases). Trimming left V 1 base short and J 8 bases short, with 9 bases between. Germline CDR1 SGHTA, CDR2 FQGTGA. This CDR3 is built from 13 residues. CDR3 sequence reads: CASSLNSGDEQFF. In DNA, the CDR3 is TGTGCCAGCAGCTTAAATTCCGGGGATGAGCAGTTCTTC. Full variable domain (remainder filled in from reference TRBV7-3 and TRBJ2-1): GAGVSQTPSNKVTEKGKYVELRCDPISGHTALYWYRQSLGQGPEFLIYFQGTGAADDSGLPNDRFFAVRPEGSVSTLKIQRTERGDSAVYLCASSLNSGDEQFFGPGTRLTVL.

This clonotype showed up just a few times. J is TRBJ2-7 and V is TRBV5-1, with TRBD1 matching 11 bases. The germline V gene has CDR1 SGHRS and CDR2 YFSETQ. The V and J ends lost 2 bases and 3 bases, in that order; junction bases with no gene match: 4. This CDR3 has 15 amino acids. CDR3 nucleotide sequence: TGCGCCAGCAGCTTCGGACAGGGGGCCGGCTACGAGCAGTACTTC. Translating gives CASSFGQGAGYEQYF.

This clonotype was found a few times. The chain uses TRBV19 and TRBJ1-1, with D perhaps TRBD1 (6 bases). Germline CDR1 LNHDA, CDR2 SQIVND (reference sequence). CDR3 length equals 15 residues. The V end was cut by 3 bases, the J end by 4 bases, with 15 bases between. CDR3 sequence (DNA): TGTGCCAGTAGTATTAGGGGACATGGGGGCACTGAAGCTTTCTTT. It translates to CASSIRGHGGTEAFF.

The chain links TRBV6-4 to TRBJ1-5, with 7 bases fitting TRBD1. This CDR3 contains 12 residues. J was trimmed by 6 bases and V by 8 bases; bases with no gene match: 4. The germline CDR1 and CDR2 sequences are MRHNA and SNTAGT. CDR3 nucleotides: TGTGCCAGCGCGGACAGGTTTCAGCCCCAGCATTTT. Encoded protein: CASADRFQPQHF.

The V gene is TRBV7-2, the J gene TRBJ2-7; no firm D call. The CDR3 has 15 residues. Looked up from germline, CDR1 is SGHTA and CDR2 is FQGNSA. Trimming removed 0 bases from V and 3 bases from J, with 12 bases in between. CDR3 bases: TGTGCCAGCAGCTTAGCAGCGAACTCGCTCTACGAGCAGTACGTC. Translated: CASSLAANSLYEQYV.

The V and J genes are TRBV6-1 and TRBJ1-1, with D hard to call. Per germline, CDR1 MNHNS and CDR2 SASEGT. V gave up 6 bases and J gave up 6 bases, with 17 bases separating them. The CDR3 runs 14 residues. The CDR3 reads CASSWTALRAEAFF. The CDR3 region has the DNA TGTGCCAGCAGCTGGACCGCCTTAAGGGCTGAAGCTTTCTTT.

The chain carries TRBV6-5 and TRBJ2-1; 10 bases are a match to TRBD2. The V and J ends lost 1 base and 10 bases, in that order; junction bases with no gene match: 10. CDR1 and CDR2 (germline): MNHEY, SVGAGI. The CDR3 has 16 residues. The CDR3 nucleotides are TGTGCCAGCAGTTACTTAGCGGGGGGCCCCCTGGGGGAGCAGTTCTTC. This translates into CASSYLAGGPLGEQFF.

This chain joins TRBV5-6 and TRBJ1-2; D is possibly TRBD1 (5 bases). CDR1 and CDR2 from the germline V gene are SGHDT and YYEEEE. V dropped 4 bases and J dropped 0 bases, with 19 bases sitting between them. The CDR3 runs to 17 residues. Here the CDR3 DNA reads TGTGCCAGCAGCGGAGGGACCGACTTGTTGACTAACTATGGCTACACCTTC. Encoded protein: CASSGGTDLLTNYGYTF.

This clonotype has just a few counts. The rearrangement links TRBV7-2 to TRBJ2-2; D possibly uses TRBD1 or TRBD2 (5 bases each). The V end was cut by 5 bases, the J end by 4 bases, with 17 bases between. The CDR3 has 16 amino acids. The germline CDR1 and CDR2 sequences are SGHTA and FQGNSA. The CDR3 here is CASSPSEGPSTGELFF. In DNA, the CDR3 is TGTGCCAGCAGCCCCAGTGAGGGGCCGAGCACCGGGGAGCTGTTTTTT.

There are a few counts of this clonotype. The J gene is TRBJ2-7, the V gene TRBV6-1, with D perhaps TRBD2 (6 bases). Trimming shortened V by 6 bases and J by 5 bases, and 17 bases separated the two germline ends. This CDR3 region has 14 residues. Germline CDR1 and CDR2: MNHNS and SASEGT. This CDR3 is CASRPRAGPNEQYF. CDR3 nucleotides: TGTGCCAGCAGGCCCCGAGCGGGCCCCAACGAGCAGTACTTC.

The rearrangement joins TRBV5-1 to TRBJ2-5; 10 positions match TRBD2. The ends lost 0 bases at V and 2 bases at J; junction bases unmatched: 4. The CDR3 runs 16 residues. From germline, CDR1 is SGHRS and CDR2 YFSETQ. DNA of the CDR3: TGCGCCAGCAGCTTGGGAGCGGGGGGGCGGCAAGAGACCCAGTACTTC. Translating gives CASSLGAGGRQETQYF.

The chain joins TRBV4-1 to TRBJ1-5; D unclear. This CDR3 spans 14 amino acids. CDR1 MGHRA and CDR2 YSYEKL come from the germline V gene. The germline V and J ends were trimmed by 0 bases and 6 bases, with 9 bases remaining between them. CDR3 bases: TGCGCCAGCAGCCAAGAAGGGCGTCTTCAGCCCCAGCATTTT. It translates to CASSQEGRLQPQHF.

In this sample, this clonotype turned up a few times. The chain recombines TRBV3-1 with TRBJ2-7; tentatively, D is TRBD2 (5 bases). The CDR3 is 20 residues long. Germline CDR1 reads LGHDT; CDR2 reads YNNKEL (reference sequence). Trimming pared 2 bases from V and 2 bases from J, leaving 28 bases between. This chain's CDR3 is CASSQLQFLRIGGSPYEQYF. CDR3 DNA: TGTGCCAGCAGCCAATTACAATTTCTACGGATCGGTGGGAGTCCCTACGAGCAGTACTTC.

V gene TRBV20-1 combines with J gene TRBJ1-2; unclear D gene. The V end lost 1 base, the J end lost 4 bases, and 7 bases lay between the germline ends. Germline V gene lookup returns CDR1 DFQATT and CDR2 SNEGSKA (reference sequence). The CDR3 sequence is 12 residues long. In DNA form, the CDR3 reads TGCAGTGCTAGAGCGGTGGGCTATGGCTACACCTTC. It translates to CSARAVGYGYTF.